This TCR beta chain was found in a study of shared clonotypes between healthy human individuals. Study-level background: Three plates were used per donor for CD4 naive, three for CD4 memory, two for CD8 naive and one for CD8 memory.

This CDR3 has 15 residues. Germline V gene sequence: CDR1 SNHLY, CDR2 FYNNEI. The junction had 7 bases not matched to a gene; V was cut back by 4 bases and J by 4 bases. The naive CD8 population came from CD45RO-negative cells selected for CCR7, without terminally differentiated effector memory CD45RA+ cells. With respect to this clone: Antigen: not known.

Only in-frame clones appear in the TCRdb table, and some are missing; sequencing was by immunoSEQ multiplex PCR. The sample records about 2.2 million clones, roughly 93% being singletons. Study-level results: Clonotypes shared by all four sorted-subset donors had higher generation probabilities than non-shared clonotypes.

The chain combines TRBV2 with TRBJ1-5; TRBD1 matches at 7 bases. Sequencing used naive CD8+ T cells from PBMCs. The TCR sequence derives from a man between 18 and 35 years old in good health. Some clones in this sample may be carry-over from other donors' samples. DNA of the CDR3: TGTGCCAGCAGTGTGTTGACAGGGAATAATCAGCCCCAGCATTTT. Its protein product is CASSVLTGNNQPQHF.